This TCR beta chain stems from a study of T cells in Graves' hyperthyroidism and ophthalmopathy. This clonotype is a singleton in its sample. The antigen remains unidentified. Using RNA transcripts as the source, TCR beta CDR3 regions were amplified. The study used the HTBI primer set for a first-round RT-PCR of the TCR CDR3. TCRdb fed the multiplex PCR reads into MiXCR, producing one record per CDR3 protein. This table has over 150,000 distinct CDR3 sequences, roughly 17% appearing once. Whole-study findings and limits: Most clonotypes that expanded in the thyroid above 0.001 also showed up in blood.

Hyperthyroidism patients were newly diagnosed, had disease duration under 2 months, and were aged 18 to 65 years. The germline V gene has CDR1 SGHNT and CDR2 YYREEE (reference sequence). The CDR3 contains 16 residues. Trimming removed 4 bases at V and 5 bases at J, with 21 bases between. This clonotype originated in a woman between 45 and 65 years old with Graves' hyperthyroidism. Sequenced sample: blood. The chain is built from TRBV5-4 and TRBJ2-5; D unclear. CDR3 DNA: TGTGCCAGCAGCCGCGGATCCTCCCGACCTCAGGAGACCCAGTACTTC. This translates into CASSRGSSRPQETQYF.